This entry concerns a single T cell receptor beta chain. The antigen is unknown. The PCR was carried out with 60 Vbeta primers and 13 Jbeta primers. Repertoires were generated with immunoSEQ multiplex PCR, while TCRdb's copy carries only in-frame clones and drops some. Of about 170,000 clones listed, approximately 71% were seen once; the top ten hold approximately 1.4%. V shed 0 bases and J 3 bases; nucleotides not matched to a gene: 9. The CDR3 loop spans 17 amino acids. CDR1 is SGHRS, CDR2 YFSETQ, per germline. The data were obtained in a study of cytomegalovirus exposure and HLA in healthy donors. Study conclusions and caveats: Productive status was seen about 90% or about 30% of the time for most TCR beta V segments in an earlier analysis. Apart from CMV serostatus, no immune exposure information was available. Equally common other TCR beta chains were less clonally expanded than HLA-associated ones, a later analysis found.

The gene calls are TRBV5-1 and TRBJ1-1; 9 positions agree with TRBD1. This receptor was taken from a girl aged 10 to 17 in good health and CMV-seronegative. The source material was PBMCs. CDR3 DNA sequence: TGCGCCAGCAGCTTGGGTACAGGGGGCGCAGGTTACACTGAAGCTTTCTTT. Translated, it gives CASSLGTGGAGYTEAFF.